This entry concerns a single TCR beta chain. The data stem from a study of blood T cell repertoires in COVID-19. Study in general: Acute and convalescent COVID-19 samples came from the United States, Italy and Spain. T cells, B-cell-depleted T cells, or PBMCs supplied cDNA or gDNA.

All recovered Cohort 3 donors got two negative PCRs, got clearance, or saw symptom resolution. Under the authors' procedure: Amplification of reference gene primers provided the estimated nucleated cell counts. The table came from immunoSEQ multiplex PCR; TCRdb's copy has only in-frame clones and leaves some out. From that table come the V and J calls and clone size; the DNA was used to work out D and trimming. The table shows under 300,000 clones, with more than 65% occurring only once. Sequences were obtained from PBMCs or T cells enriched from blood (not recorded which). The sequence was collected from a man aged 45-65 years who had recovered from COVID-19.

Here the CDR3 reads CASNPSGNLLGGYTF. The CDR3 bases are TGTGCCAGCAACCCGAGCGGAAACTTATTGGGGGGCTACACCTTC. The chain couples TRBV28 to TRBJ1-2; D is unclear. Germline V CDR1 and CDR2: MDHEN, SYDVKM. CDR3 size: 15 residues. V was pared by 7 bases and J by 8 bases, with 23 bases between.